Following are 8 T cell receptor beta chains from one sample sequenced in a study of blood T cell repertoires in COVID-19 (dated by TCRdb to the early 2020s). The library was obtained by the immunoSEQ multiplex PCR assay. In its TCRdb copy, this immuneACCESS table keeps in-frame sequences only and misses some clones. Where compared with another copy, unresolved V genes explain less than half of these, and the others have no known cause. Counted in this sample were 250,000 to 300,000 clones; approximately 90% of them appeared once. The ten biggest clones cover 3.6% of the sample. Sample: peripheral blood. The receptors were sampled from a man younger than 35 with active or convalescent COVID-19.

CDR3 protein: CASSLPGREVGYTF. CDR3 bases: TGCGCCAGCAGCCTACCAGGCAGGGAGGTAGGCTACACCTTC. The V and J genes are TRBV4-1 and TRBJ1-2, with D possibly matching TRBD1 (5 bases). The CDR3 contains 14 residues. V gave up 4 bases and J gave up 8 bases, with 17 bases separating them. Germline V gene lookup returns CDR1 MGHRA and CDR2 YSYEKL.

V gene TRBV20-1 combines with J gene TRBJ2-5, with D tentatively TRBD1 (6 bases). The germline V and J ends were trimmed by 4 bases and 6 bases, with 9 bases remaining between them. The CDR3 totals 11 residues. Per the germline V gene, CDR1 is DFQATT and CDR2 is SNEGSKA (reference sequence). In DNA form, the CDR3 reads TGCAGTGCTATTACAGGGAAGACCCAGTACTTC. It is translated as CSAITGKTQYF.

J is TRBJ1-1 and V is TRBV7-6, with TRBD1 matching 8 bases. The CDR3 extends over 17 amino acids. V dropped 0 bases and J dropped 4; count of bases not matched to a gene: 10. The germline CDR1 and CDR2 sequences are SGHVS and FNYEAQ. CDR3 sequence reads: CASSLAGVRGQFTEAFF. The CDR3 coding sequence is TGTGCCAGCAGCTTAGCGGGAGTCAGGGGGCAATTCACTGAAGCTTTCTTT.

The rearrangement uses TRBV19 and TRBJ1-4; TRBD1 might be the D (5 bases). The CDR3 covers 17 residues. Germline-derived CDR1 and CDR2 are LNHDA and SQIVND (reference sequence). Trimming took 0 bases from V and 2 from J, leaving 13 bases between them. CDR3 residues: CASSIDPQGGTNEKLFF. In DNA form, the CDR3 reads TGTGCCAGTAGTATAGACCCCCAGGGAGGGACTAATGAAAAACTGTTTTTT.

This clone was detected only a few times. The gene calls are TRBV19 and TRBJ1-5; D might be TRBD1 (6 bases). This CDR3 comprises 14 residues. V was trimmed by 5 bases and J by 5 bases, leaving 13 bases between them. From germline, CDR1 is LNHDA and CDR2 SQIVND (reference sequence). DNA for the CDR3: TGTGCCAGTAGTCCTGGGGGGGGCCATCAGCCCCAGCATTTT. Amino acids: CASSPGGGHQPQHF.

The gene calls are TRBV5-4 and TRBJ1-5, with D possibly TRBD1 on 6 matching bases. The CDR3 is made up of 18 amino acids. The V end lost 0 bases, the J end lost 5 bases, and 21 bases lay between the germline ends. The germline CDR1 and CDR2 sequences are SGHNT and YYREEE (reference sequence). The CDR3 DNA sequence: TGTGCCAGCAGCTTGGGACCTGACAGTGGGGGCTCGTATCAGCCCCAGCATTTT. Encoded protein: CASSLGPDSGGSYQPQHF.

The chain combines TRBV24-1 with TRBJ1-2; 11 bases match TRBD1. The CDR3 length is 13 residues. The trim removed 9 bases at V and 3 bases at J, leaving 2 bases unmatched. Germline V gives CDR1 KGHDR, CDR2 SFDVKD. The CDR3 protein is CATRGQGDYGYTF. The CDR3 DNA reads as TGTGCCACCCGGGGACAGGGGGACTATGGCTACACCTTC.

This clone has only one observation. The chain combines TRBV27 with TRBJ1-1; D gene ambiguous. The CDR3 length is 12 residues. Trimming took 10 bases from V and 7 from J, leaving 16 bases between them. Germline CDR1 MNHEY, CDR2 SMNVEV (reference sequence). The CDR3: CATKFGRDEAFF. In nucleotides, the CDR3 is TGTGCCACCAAGTTTGGGAGGGATGAAGCTTTCTTT.